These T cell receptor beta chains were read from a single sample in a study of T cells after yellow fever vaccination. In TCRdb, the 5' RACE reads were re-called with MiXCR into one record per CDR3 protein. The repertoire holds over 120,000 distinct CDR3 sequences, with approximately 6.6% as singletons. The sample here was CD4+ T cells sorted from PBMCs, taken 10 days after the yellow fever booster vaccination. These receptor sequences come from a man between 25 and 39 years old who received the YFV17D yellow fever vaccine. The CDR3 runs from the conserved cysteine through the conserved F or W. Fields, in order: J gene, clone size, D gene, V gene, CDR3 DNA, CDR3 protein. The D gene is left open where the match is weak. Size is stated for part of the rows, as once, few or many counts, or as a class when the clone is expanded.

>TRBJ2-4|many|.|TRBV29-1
TGCAGCGCCGAGAGGGGATTTGTGGACATTCAGTACTTC
CSAERGFVDIQYF
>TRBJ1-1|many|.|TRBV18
TGTGCCAGCACCCGACAGTACACTGAAGCTTTCTTT
CASTRQYTEAFF
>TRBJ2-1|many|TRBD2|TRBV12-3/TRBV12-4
TGTGCCAGCAGCCTGCGGGAGGGCCTTGGGGGTGAGCAGTTCTTC
CASSLREGLGGEQFF
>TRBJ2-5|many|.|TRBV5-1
TGCGCCAGCAGCCGCCCAGGGGCTCAAGAGACCCAGTACTTC
CASSRPGAQETQYF
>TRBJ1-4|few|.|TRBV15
TGTGCCACCAGCAGAGATGGGGTATCTAATGAAAAACTGTTTTTT
CATSRDGVSNEKLFF
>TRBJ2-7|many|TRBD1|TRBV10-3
TGTGCCACTCGACCCGGACAGGACGAGCAGTACTTC
CATRPGQDEQYF
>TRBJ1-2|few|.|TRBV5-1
TGCGCCAGCAGCTTGGTGGCAGAAAGTTATCACGGCTACACCTTC
CASSLVAESYHGYTF
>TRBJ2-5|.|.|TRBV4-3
TGCGCCAGCAGCCGGGAACGTCAAGAGACCCAGTACTTC
CASSRERQETQYF
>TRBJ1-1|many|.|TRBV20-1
TGCAGTGCTAACCCCGGACAGAACACTGAAGCTTTCTTT
CSANPGQNTEAFF
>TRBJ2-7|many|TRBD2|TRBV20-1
TGCAGTGCCCCGGGGTATCGGACTAGCGATAACTACGAGCAGTACTTC
CSAPGYRTSDNYEQYF
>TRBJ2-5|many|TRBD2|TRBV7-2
TGTGCCAGCAGCTTAGGGACTAGCGGGATGAAGACCCAGTACTTC
CASSLGTSGMKTQYF
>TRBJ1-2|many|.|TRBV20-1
TGCAGTGCTAGCCAGGCCGAGGGCTACACCTTC
CSASQAEGYTF
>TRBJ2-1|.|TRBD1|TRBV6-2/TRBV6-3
TGTGCCAGGGAACTCGGGACAGGGAGTAACAATGAGCAGTTCTTC
CARELGTGSNNEQFF
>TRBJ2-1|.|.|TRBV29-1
TGCACCTCCCAGAGAGCGACCCATGAGCAGTTCTTC
CTSQRATHEQFF
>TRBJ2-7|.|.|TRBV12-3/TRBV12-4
TGTGCCAGCAGTACCGACTCTTGGGGGGCATCGAACTTC
CASSTDSWGASNF
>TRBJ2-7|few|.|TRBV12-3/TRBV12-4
TGTGCCAGCAGCCCCGGGCCGGGCTCCTACGAGCAGTACTTC
CASSPGPGSYEQYF
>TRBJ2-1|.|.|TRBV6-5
TGTGCCAGCAGCCTCGGGTGGGTAGGCAATGAGCAGTTCTTC
CASSLGWVGNEQFF
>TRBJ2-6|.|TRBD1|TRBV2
TGTGCCACCGACAGGGACTCTGGGGCCAACGTCCTGACTTTC
CATDRDSGANVLTF
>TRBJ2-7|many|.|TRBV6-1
TGTGCCAGCAGCCATGACAGCTCCTACGAGCAGTACTTC
CASSHDSSYEQYF
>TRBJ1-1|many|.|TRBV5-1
TGCGCCAGCAGCTTCTGGTTTAGGGAGGGGGGCCCGAACACTGAAGCTTTCTTT
CASSFWFREGGPNTEAFF